These 31 T cell receptor beta chains were sequenced from one sample in a study of shared clonotypes between healthy human individuals. Only in-frame clones appear in the TCRdb table, and some are missing; sequencing was by immunoSEQ multiplex PCR. The sample carries some 900,000 clones, approximately 80% recorded once. Sequencing was performed on memory CD4+ T cells sorted from blood. Noted subset: CD45RA-negative fraction. These receptors were taken from a man between 18 and 35 years old in good health.

This chain uses TRBV7-3 with TRBJ1-1; perhaps TRBD1 as D (5 bases). The germline V and J ends were trimmed by 1 base and 1 base, with 13 bases remaining between them. The CDR3 has 16 residues. Germline V gives CDR1 SGHTA, CDR2 FQGTGA. The chain's CDR3 is CASSLIPGRPNTEAFF. CDR3 nucleotide sequence: TGTGCCAGCAGCTTAATCCCGGGACGGCCGAACACTGAAGCTTTCTTT.

This clone turned up a few times. One end of the junction fails to match germline, which may point to a read error. The rearrangement joins TRBV13 to TRBJ2-7; D may be TRBD1 or TRBD2 (6 bases each). Germline-derived CDR1 and CDR2 are PRHDT and FYEKMQ (reference sequence). The CDR3 has 15 amino acids. The chain's CDR3 is CASSLGGRSSYEQYF. The CDR3 DNA reads TGTGCCAGCAGCCTAGGGGGGAGAAGCTCCTACGAGCAGTACTTC.

For this clone: Its ends do not fully match the called genes, so a read error is possible. V gene TRBV7-7 combines with J gene TRBJ2-5; 8 bases fit TRBD2. In germline, CDR1 is SSHAT, CDR2 FNYEAQ (reference sequence). The CDR3 totals 14 residues. CDR3 nucleotides: TGTGCTAGCAGTCAGACTAGCGCCCAAGAGACCCAGTACTTC. Protein sequence: CASSQTSAQETQYF.

The V call is TRBV7-9, the J call TRBJ2-3; 10 bases are shared with TRBD2. The CDR3 is 15 amino acids. Germline V gives CDR1 SEHNR, CDR2 FQNEAQ (reference sequence). V shed 3 bases and J 5 bases; nucleotides not matched to a gene: 5. The CDR3 sequence: CASSLASGSVDTQYF. DNA of the CDR3: TGTGCCAGCAGCTTGGCTAGCGGGAGCGTAGATACGCAGTATTTT.

The chain uses TRBV9 and TRBJ2-7, with TRBD2 as a possible D gene (5 bases). This CDR3 region has 13 residues. CDR1 and CDR2 (germline): SGDLS, YYNGEE. V gave up 0 bases and J gave up 6 bases, with 10 bases separating them. This CDR3 is CASSVDLASEQYF. The CDR3 DNA sequence: TGTGCCAGCAGCGTAGACCTAGCTAGCGAGCAGTACTTC.

J is TRBJ1-3 and V is TRBV9, with D unresolved. This CDR3 is built from 14 residues. V was trimmed by 0 bases and J by 0 bases, leaving 4 bases between them. The germline gives CDR1 SGDLS, CDR2 YYNGEE. The CDR3 coding sequence is TGTGCCAGCAGCGTAGGTATCTCTGGAAACACCATATATTTT. Residues: CASSVGISGNTIYF.

The chain uses TRBV7-2 and TRBJ1-2; tentatively, D is TRBD1 (5 bases). Germline V CDR1 and CDR2: SGHTA, FQGNSA. V was trimmed by 5 bases and J by 0 bases, leaving 13 bases between them. The CDR3 runs to 15 residues. The CDR3 reads CASSTRQITNYGYTF. CDR3 nucleotides: TGTGCCAGCAGCACTAGACAGATAACTAACTATGGCTACACCTTC.

This chain uses TRBV5-4 with TRBJ1-3, with a possible D match to TRBD1 (6 bases). Germline V gene lookup returns CDR1 SGHNT and CDR2 YYREEE (reference sequence). V shed 3 bases and J shed 0 bases, with 16 bases lying between them. This CDR3 comprises 17 residues. DNA for the CDR3: TGTGCCAGCAGCTCGGCCGGGACATCCTACTCTGGAAACACCATATATTTT. Amino acid sequence: CASSSAGTSYSGNTIYF.

Concerning this clone itself: Other DNA sequences within the sample encode an identical CDR3. The chain uses TRBV7-2 and TRBJ2-2; D unresolved. The V and J ends lost 1 base and 3 bases respectively, with 3 bases between them. The CDR3 is 13 amino acids. Germline CDR1 reads SGHTA; CDR2 reads FQGNSA. CDR3 sequence (DNA): TGTGCCAGCAGCTTAGTCGACACCGGGGAGCTGTTTTTT. As protein: CASSLVDTGELFF.

The chain joins TRBV30 to TRBJ2-7; 8 positions agree with TRBD1. Germline V gene lookup returns CDR1 GTSNPN and CDR2 SVGIG (reference sequence). This CDR3 has 15 residues. With 3 bases clipped from V and 0 bases from J, the junction kept 7 bases outside the gene matches. The CDR3 nucleotides are TGTGCCTGGAGCCTCAGGGGGCACCTCTCCTACGAGCAGTACTTC. Protein product: CAWSLRGHLSYEQYF.

The chain has TRBV6-1 and TRBJ1-2; tentative D call: TRBD1 (5 bases). The V gene's germline CDR1 is MNHNS and CDR2 SASEGT. V gave up 8 bases and J gave up 0 bases, with 13 bases separating them. The CDR3 is 14 amino acids. CDR3 region: CASQNRYPNYGYTF. The CDR3 nucleotides read TGTGCCAGCCAAAACAGGTACCCTAACTATGGCTACACCTTC.

This clone was picked up a small number of times. The same CDR3 also results from other DNA sequences found in this sample. The V gene is TRBV4-3, the J gene TRBJ2-5; no clear D gene. V gave up 0 bases and J gave up 5 bases, with 7 bases separating them. The CDR3 has 13 residues. Germline V CDR1 and CDR2: LGHNA, YSLEER. In DNA form, the CDR3 reads TGCGCCAGCAGCCAAGATAGGGCGGAGACCCAGTACTTC. Translating gives CASSQDRAETQYF.

This clone was observed once. V usage is TRBV5-4 and J usage is TRBJ2-7; D gene uncertain. Trimming took 0 bases from V and 2 from J, leaving 9 bases between them. This CDR3 is built from 14 residues. CDR1 SGHNT and CDR2 YYREEE come from the germline V gene (reference sequence). The CDR3 here is CASSLVGSAYEQYF. Here the CDR3 DNA reads TGTGCCAGCAGCTTGGTGGGGTCAGCCTACGAGCAGTACTTC.

In its sample, this clone was seen a few times. The V and J genes are TRBV4-3 and TRBJ1-5, with D unclear. The V end lost 0 bases, the J end lost 6 bases, and 6 bases lay between the germline ends. In germline, CDR1 is LGHNA, CDR2 YSLEER. This CDR3 region has 13 residues. The CDR3 DNA is TGCGCCAGCAGCCAAGATTCTCGTCAGCCCCAGCATTTT. This gives the protein CASSQDSRQPQHF.

V usage is TRBV6-1 and J usage is TRBJ1-4; the D gene is possibly TRBD1 (6 bases). CDR1 is MNHNS, CDR2 SASEGT, per germline. V was clipped by 6 bases and J by 9 bases, with 14 bases between them. The CDR3 loop spans 13 amino acids. CDR3 nucleotide sequence: TGTGCCAGCAGGCCCCCGGGACACCAAAAACTGTTTTTT. Residues: CASRPPGHQKLFF.

This chain links TRBV6-5 with TRBJ1-1, with TRBD1 matching over 9 bases. Germline lookup yields CDR1 MNHEY and CDR2 SVGAGI. V was pared by 1 base and J by 6 bases, with 9 bases of the junction left unmatched. This CDR3 spans 16 amino acids. The CDR3 region has the DNA TGTGCCAGCAGTTACTGGGGGACAGGGTCCGGCGCTGAAGCTTTCTTT. Translating gives CASSYWGTGSGAEAFF.

This clone occurred once. This chain joins TRBV7-6 and TRBJ2-5; TRBD2 is a possible D gene (5 bases). The V end was cut by 1 base, the J end by 6 bases, with 18 bases between. This CDR3 is 16 amino acids long. CDR1 is SGHVS, CDR2 FNYEAQ, per germline. CDR3 region: CASSLEGAQRVQTQYF. CDR3 sequence (DNA): TGTGCCAGCAGCTTAGAGGGAGCCCAAAGAGTGCAGACCCAGTACTTC.

The chain joins TRBV9 to TRBJ2-3; tentative D call: TRBD2 (6 bases). The ends were cut back, 0 bases at V and 6 bases at J, with 11 bases in the middle. The CDR3 spans 14 residues. CDR1 SGDLS and CDR2 YYNGEE come from the germline V gene. In nucleotides, the CDR3 is TGTGCCAGCAGCGTAGGGGCGGAGGGGGATACGCAGTATTTT. It specifies CASSVGAEGDTQYF. The full variable domain, with the rest looked up from reference TRBV9 and TRBJ2-3, is DSGVTQTPKHLITATGQRVTLRCSPRSGDLSVYWYQQSLDQGLQFLIQYYNGEERAKGNILERFSAQQFPDLHSELNLSSLELGDSALYFCASSVGAEGDTQYFGPGTRLTVL.

The genes are TRBV5-5 and TRBJ1-1; D not resolved. The CDR3 has 14 amino acids. Germline CDR1 SGHKS, CDR2 YYEKEE (reference sequence). V shed 3 bases and J shed 1 base, with 10 bases lying between them. The CDR3 protein is CASSSTPGNTEAFF. In nucleotides, the CDR3 is TGTGCCAGCAGCTCTACACCAGGGAACACTGAAGCTTTCTTT.

The V and J genes are TRBV4-1 and TRBJ2-1; TRBD2 matches 10 bases. The V gene's germline CDR1 is MGHRA and CDR2 YSYEKL. V trimming: 2 bases; J trimming: 7 bases; junction bases outside the gene matches: 5. The CDR3 consists of 15 residues. CDR3 DNA: TGCGCCAGCAGCCAAATGGGACTAGCGATAAATGAGCAGTTCTTC. This sequence encodes CASSQMGLAINEQFF.

To note about this clone: This sample includes further DNA sequences coding for the same CDR3. This chain joins TRBV7-2 and TRBJ1-6; tentatively, D is TRBD1 (5 bases). V dropped 2 bases and J dropped 9 bases, with 8 bases sitting between them. This CDR3 has 13 amino acids. Looked up from germline, CDR1 is SGHTA and CDR2 is FQGNSA. This CDR3 is CASSLRGGSPLHF. The DNA for the CDR3 is TGTGCCAGCAGCTTAAGGGGAGGTTCACCCCTCCACTTT.

J is TRBJ2-5 and V is TRBV7-6; 7 nucleotides agree with TRBD2. CDR1 and CDR2 from the germline V gene are SGHVS and FNYEAQ. The CDR3 loop spans 16 amino acids. J was trimmed by 2 bases and V by 5 bases; bases with no gene match: 11. Here the CDR3 DNA reads TGTGCCAGCAGCGGAACAAGCGGGATCAATCAAGAGACCCAGTACTTC. It encodes CASSGTSGINQETQYF.

There are a few counts of this clone. The V gene is TRBV7-9, the J gene TRBJ1-2; tentatively, D is TRBD1 (6 bases). Looked up from germline, CDR1 is SEHNR and CDR2 is FQNEAQ (reference sequence). V lost 1 base and J lost 8, with 11 bases in between. The length of the CDR3 is 13 residues. In nucleotides, the CDR3 is TGTGCCAGCAGCTTAGTCCAGGGGCTAGGCTACACCTTC. Protein: CASSLVQGLGYTF.

The chain links TRBV29-1 to TRBJ1-2; D ambiguous. The germline V and J ends were trimmed by 5 bases and 4 bases, with 5 bases remaining between them. CDR1 and CDR2 (germline): SQVTM, ANQGSEA. The CDR3 consists of 10 residues. CDR3 nucleotide sequence: TGCAGCGTTACTGCCTATGGCTACACCTTC. Translated, it gives CSVTAYGYTF.

The rearrangement links TRBV7-9 to TRBJ1-6; D is ambiguous. V was trimmed by 5 bases and J by 9 bases, leaving 11 bases between them. Germline CDR1 is SEHNR and CDR2 is FQNEAQ (reference sequence). CDR3 length: 13 residues. The CDR3 sequence: CASSAAGISPLHF. For the CDR3, the DNA is TGTGCCAGCAGCGCCGCGGGTATTTCACCCCTCCACTTT. Together with reference TRBV7-9 and TRBJ1-6, the CDR3 gives the full variable domain: DTGVSQNPRHKITKRGQNVTFRCDPISEHNRLYWYRQTLGQGPEFLTYFQNEAQLEKSRLLSDRFSAERPKGSFSTLEIQRTEQGDSAMYLCASSAAGISPLHFGNGTRLTVT.

This chain links TRBV9 with TRBJ1-2; the D is unclear. Germline-derived CDR1 and CDR2 are SGDLS and YYNGEE. Trimming left V 5 bases short and J 2 bases short, with 13 bases between. The CDR3 contains 14 residues. Here the CDR3 DNA reads TGTGCCAGCAGGCCTCAAGGCCTCAACTATGGCTACACCTTC. The encoded protein is CASRPQGLNYGYTF.

The chain links TRBV19 to TRBJ1-4; a weak D match, TRBD1 (6 bases). Germline CDR1 reads LNHDA; CDR2 reads SQIVND (reference sequence). The CDR3 sequence is 16 residues long. V lost 3 bases to trimming and J lost 0 bases, with 11 bases between them. For the CDR3, the DNA is TGTGCCAGTAGTATCGCCAGGGGCCCAACTAATGAAAAACTGTTTTTT. Translating gives CASSIARGPTNEKLFF.

Notes on this clone: The identical CDR3 is also encoded by other nucleotide sequences in the sample. The chain combines TRBV18 with TRBJ2-1; D is tentatively TRBD1 or TRBD2 (5 bases each). This CDR3 region has 13 residues. Germline V lookup: CDR1 KGHSH, CDR2 LQKENI. Between the trimmed V and J ends, which lost 3 bases and 6 bases, there was a span of 9 bases. The CDR3, as DNA: TGTGCCAGCTCACCCGGGACGGGCAATGAGCAGTTCTTC. Protein: CASSPGTGNEQFF.

This sequence joins TRBV5-6 and TRBJ1-4; TRBD1 matches at 7 bases. Trimming at V came to 2 bases and at J to 7 bases, leaving 5 bases not matched to a gene. The CDR3 totals 14 residues. Germline CDR1 reads SGHDT; CDR2 reads YYEEEE. DNA for the CDR3: TGTGCCAGCAGCTTCTTCCGACAGGGTGAAAAACTGTTTTTT. This encodes CASSFFRQGEKLFF. Full variable domain (outside the CDR3, taken from reference TRBV5-6 and TRBJ1-4): DAGVTQSPTHLIKTRGQQVTLRCSPKSGHDTVSWYQQALGQGPQFIFQYYEEEERQRGNFPDRFSGHQFPNYSSELNVNALLLGDSALYLCASSFFRQGEKLFFGSGTQLSVL.

Worth noting for this clone: One end of the junction fails to match germline, which may point to a read error. CDR3 loop: CASSKQGGGVNVLTF. The DNA of the CDR3 is TGTGCCAGCAGCAAACAGGGAGGAGGGGTCAACGTCCTGACTTTC. This sequence joins TRBV14 and TRBJ2-6; D is tentatively TRBD1 or TRBD2 (6 bases each). Germline V gene data show CDR1 as SGHDN and CDR2 as FVKESK. The length of the CDR3 is 15 residues.

This clone was counted a single time. The gene calls are TRBV9 and TRBJ2-7; possible D gene TRBD2, 5 bases. Trimming removed 4 bases from V and 4 bases from J, with 15 bases in between. CDR1 SGDLS and CDR2 YYNGEE come from the germline V gene. The CDR3 sequence is 14 residues long. The chain's CDR3 is CASSSEAISYEQYF. The CDR3 DNA reads as TGTGCCAGCAGCTCGGAGGCCATTTCATACGAGCAGTACTTC.